Sequencing of this TCR beta chain was carried out in a study of T cells in Graves' hyperthyroidism and ophthalmopathy. Amplification of TCR beta CDR3 regions was performed using RNA transcripts as template. The HTBI primer set was used in a first-round RT-PCR of the TCR CDR3. MiXCR was run by TCRdb on the multiplex PCR reads, yielding one entry per CDR3 protein. The data show roughly 630,000 distinct CDR3 sequences, less than 20% seen once. Diagnoses were established using clinical symptoms, serum thyroxine and TRAb, thyroid ultrasound and orbital computed tomography. Overall study findings and caveats: It was a median approximately six months before onset that the model predicted ophthalmopathy.

This clonotype has ten or more counts. The antigen is not known. Per the germline V gene, CDR1 is SGHTA and CDR2 is FQGNSA. With V trimmed by 6 bases and J by 6 bases, 7 bases remained unmatched. CDR3 length: 15 residues. This chain connects TRBV7-2 to TRBJ2-1; 11 bases line up with TRBD2. Material: blood. This clonotype was obtained from a woman between 25 and 40 years old with Graves' hyperthyroidism. CDR3 in DNA: TGTGCCAGCAGGCGTGCCGGGACTAGCGGCAATGAGCAGTTCTTC. This translates into CASRRAGTSGNEQFF.